The rows below give T cell receptor beta chains drawn from one sample of a study of control samples from healthy donors and cancer patients. Generated by immunoSEQ multiplex PCR, the TCRdb table keeps only in-frame clones and is missing some. The sample includes 150,000 to 200,000 clones, roughly 88% seen only once; the top ten take approximately 4.9%. Sequencing was performed on blood. The source is a woman in her thirties in good health. CDR3s include the opening cysteine and the closing phenylalanine or tryptophan. D genes are given only for firm matches. Clone size is not always given. Where it is, it says once, few, many or a class for expanded clones.

CDR3nt	CDR3aa	abundance	d_gene	v_gene	j_gene
TGTGCCAGCAGCGTAGGTGGCGGATACAATGAGCAGTTCTTC	CASSVGGGYNEQFF	.	.	TRBV9	TRBJ2-1
TGCGCCAGCAGCCAAATGCAGGGAAATCAGCCCCAGCATTTT	CASSQMQGNQPQHF	.	.	TRBV4-1	TRBJ1-5
TGTGCCAGCAGCTTACCCGGACGGTCCTACGAGCAGTACTTC	CASSLPGRSYEQYF	.	.	TRBV7-2	TRBJ2-7
TGTGCCAGCAGCCAACTAGCGGGAGCCTACGAGCAGTACTTC	CASSQLAGAYEQYF	.	TRBD2	TRBV3-1/TRBV3-2	TRBJ2-7
TGTGCCAGCATCCCATGGGGGACTGTCTCCTACAATGAGCAGTTCTTC	CASIPWGTVSYNEQFF	.	.	TRBV7-9	TRBJ2-1
TGTGCCAGCAGTGAACGGGTTCCATCAGCTAATGAAAAACTGTTTTTT	CASSERVPSANEKLFF	.	.	TRBV6-1	TRBJ1-4
TGCGCCAGCAGCCAACTTTTCTCGGATTATAGCAATCAGCCCCAGCATTTT	CASSQLFSDYSNQPQHF	once	.	TRBV4-1	TRBJ1-5
TGTGCCAGCAGCGCTGGCCGGTACAATGAGCAGTTCTTC	CASSAGRYNEQFF	.	.	TRBV11-3	TRBJ2-1
TGTGCCAGCAGCTTGTGGGAGGGCTACACCTTC	CASSLWEGYTF	.	.	TRBV7-9	TRBJ1-2
TGTGCCAGTACCCGGACAGGGACGACTAATGAAAAACTGTTTTTT	CASTRTGTTNEKLFF	.	TRBD1	TRBV19	TRBJ1-4
TGTGCCAGCAGCTTGTCCGCTAGCGGCAAATACAATGAGCAGTTCTTC	CASSLSASGKYNEQFF	.	TRBD2	TRBV7-8	TRBJ2-1
TGTGCCAGCAGTTTGAGACAGGGCTCCGAAGCTTTCTTT	CASSLRQGSEAFF	.	TRBD1	TRBV12-3/TRBV12-4	TRBJ1-1
TGTGCCACTGCTCCCACAGAGTCAGAAAATCAGCCCCAGCATTTT	CATAPTESENQPQHF	.	.	TRBV19	TRBJ1-5
TGTGCCAGCAGTCCCTTAGCGGGGGCCTACAATGAGCAGTTCTTC	CASSPLAGAYNEQFF	.	TRBD2	TRBV27	TRBJ2-1
TGCGCCAGCAGCCAACCCCGTCCGGGACTAGCGGAACTGGGGGGTGAGCAGTTCTTC	CASSQPRPGLAELGGEQFF	.	TRBD2	TRBV4-1	TRBJ2-1
TGTGCCAGCAGCACCACGACAGGGGGAGGCAATCAGCCCCAGCATTTT	CASSTTTGGGNQPQHF	once	TRBD1	TRBV5-5	TRBJ1-5
TGTGCCTGGAGTGTACTCAGGGCCGAAAAACTGTTTTTT	CAWSVLRAEKLFF	.	.	TRBV30	TRBJ1-4
TGTGCCACCAGCAGTGGGACAGGGGACTCTGGGGCCAACGTCCTGACTTTC	CATSSGTGDSGANVLTF	.	TRBD1	TRBV15	TRBJ2-6
TGTGCCAGCAGTTCCACAGGGGGCTTTTATAGCAATCAGCCCCAGCATTTT	CASSSTGGFYSNQPQHF	.	TRBD1	TRBV27	TRBJ1-5
TGTGCCAGCAGCTTGGGGCAGACCATGAACACTGAAGCTTTCTTT	CASSLGQTMNTEAFF	once	.	TRBV11-1	TRBJ1-1
TGTGCCAGCAGCTGGAGAGGAACCCACCTAGCCAAAAACATTCAGTACTTC	CASSWRGTHLAKNIQYF	.	.	TRBV5-6	TRBJ2-4
TGTGCCAGCAGCCAAGTAGGGGGAAACACTGAAGCTTTCTTT	CASSQVGGNTEAFF	.	.	TRBV3-1/TRBV3-2	TRBJ1-1
TGCGCCAGCAGTGATGTTTCCGGGAGCTCCTACAATGAGCAGTTCTTC	CASSDVSGSSYNEQFF	.	.	TRBV10-1	TRBJ2-1
TGTGCCAGCAGCCCCGAGCGGGGGGAGAGAGATACGCAGTATTTT	CASSPERGERDTQYF	once	TRBD2	TRBV7-9	TRBJ2-3
TGCGCCAGCAGCCTAGAGATTTTAAGGAGCGGGACCTACGAGCAGTACTTC	CASSLEILRSGTYEQYF	.	TRBD2	TRBV4-1	TRBJ2-7
TGTGCCAGCAGTCAGATCACAGATACGCAGTATTTT	CASSQITDTQYF	.	.	TRBV12-3/TRBV12-4	TRBJ2-3
TGCGCCAGCAGCCAGAGGGGGTATGAGGCTTTCTTT	CASSQRGYEAFF	.	.	TRBV4-1	TRBJ1-1
TGTGCCAGCAGTTTGTGGAGGGATGATGGCTACACCTTC	CASSLWRDDGYTF	.	.	TRBV12-3/TRBV12-4	TRBJ1-2
TGTGCCAGCAGCTACCTAGCGCGGAGCTCCTACGAGCAGTACTTC	CASSYLARSSYEQYF	.	.	TRBV7-2	TRBJ2-7
TGTGCCAGTAGTATAGGGACAGGGGAAAACATTCAGTACTTC	CASSIGTGENIQYF	.	TRBD1	TRBV19	TRBJ2-4
TGTGCCAGCAGTTTAGGACAGACCGGGAATTCACCCCTCCACTTT	CASSLGQTGNSPLHF	.	.	TRBV27	TRBJ1-6
TGTGCCAGCAGCCGGGACGGACTGAACACTGAAGCTTTCTTT	CASSRDGLNTEAFF	once	.	TRBV25-1	TRBJ1-1
TGTGCCAGTAGTGGGACCAACTATGAAGCTTTCTTT	CASSGTNYEAFF	.	.	TRBV19	TRBJ1-1
TGTGCCATCAGTGATCGCAGGGGCGGCGAGCAGTACTTC	CAISDRRGGEQYF	.	.	TRBV10-3	TRBJ2-7
TGTGCCAGCAGCCAAGAGAGGGTCCGATACGAGCAGTACTTC	CASSQERVRYEQYF	.	.	TRBV14	TRBJ2-7
TGCGCCAGCAGTTTGGACGGACTCTCTGGAAACACCATATATTTT	CASSLDGLSGNTIYF	.	.	TRBV10-2	TRBJ1-3
TGTGCCAGCAGCCCATACCAAGAGACCCAGTACTTC	CASSPYQETQYF	.	.	TRBV3-1/TRBV3-2	TRBJ2-5
TGTGCCAGCAGCTTGAGGACAGAGGAGTACAATGAGCAGTTCTTC	CASSLRTEEYNEQFF	once	.	TRBV5-4	TRBJ2-1
TGTGCCAGCAGCTTAGATGGAGGGCCGAGGGAGCCCCAGCATTTT	CASSLDGGPREPQHF	few	.	TRBV11-2	TRBJ1-5
TGTGCCAGCAGCCTAACGGGCGGATCGGGACAGGGAAACTATGGCTACACCTTC	CASSLTGGSGQGNYGYTF	.	TRBD1	TRBV4-2	TRBJ1-2
TGTGCCAGCAGCTTGGCAGGGGCACTCATGAACACTGAAGCTTTCTTT	CASSLAGALMNTEAFF	.	.	TRBV5-4	TRBJ1-1
TGTGCCAGCAGTTTATACAGGGGGCAGGGCTATGGCTACACCTTC	CASSLYRGQGYGYTF	.	TRBD1	TRBV27	TRBJ1-2
TGTGCCAGCAGCGTAGCGCAGGGACAGAACACTGAAGCTTTCTTT	CASSVAQGQNTEAFF	.	.	TRBV9	TRBJ1-1
TGTGCCAGCCGGACAGGGGATGGCTACACCTTC	CASRTGDGYTF	.	TRBD1	TRBV9	TRBJ1-2
TGTGCCAGCAGCGTAGCGAGAAGCTCCTATAATTCACCCCTCCACTTT	CASSVARSSYNSPLHF	.	.	TRBV9	TRBJ1-6
TGTGCCAGTAGTATAGCTGGCGGGAGTGGCACCGGGGAGCTGTTTTTT	CASSIAGGSGTGELFF	.	TRBD2	TRBV19	TRBJ2-2
TGTGCCAGCAGCCCTCCCCCGGACAGTATTATTCCCCAAGAGACCCAGTACTTC	CASSPPPDSIIPQETQYF	.	.	TRBV7-2	TRBJ2-5
TGTGCCAGCAGCAGAAGGTGGGAGCAGTACTTC	CASSRRWEQYF	.	.	TRBV6-4	TRBJ2-7
TGCGCCAGCAGCGAGACGGGACAGCCCGAGACCTACGAGCAGTACTTC	CASSETGQPETYEQYF	.	TRBD1	TRBV5-1	TRBJ2-7
TGCGCCAGCAGCTTGGTGCAGGGGGCCTCTGAAGCTTTCTTT	CASSLVQGASEAFF	.	TRBD1	TRBV5-1	TRBJ1-1
TGTGCCAGCAGTCGGACAGCAAACACTGAAGCTTTCTTT	CASSRTANTEAFF	.	.	TRBV12-3/TRBV12-4	TRBJ1-1
TGTGCCAGTAGTAGCAGGGTACTAACCTTTGAAGCTTTCTTT	CASSSRVLTFEAFF	once	.	TRBV19	TRBJ1-1
TGTGCCAGCATGGTCGCTAGCGGGAGCTACAATGAGCAGTTCTTC	CASMVASGSYNEQFF	.	TRBD2	TRBV2	TRBJ2-1
TGCAGTGCTAGTACGACTGCGAACACTGAAGCTTTCTTT	CSASTTANTEAFF	.	.	TRBV20-1	TRBJ1-1
TGTGCCAGCACTCTAAGTGCAGGGAGATTGGACGAGCAGTACTTC	CASTLSAGRLDEQYF	.	.	TRBV27	TRBJ2-7
TGCGCCAGCAGCTTGGAGCCTAGCGGGAGCTACAACTACGAGCAGTACTTC	CASSLEPSGSYNYEQYF	.	TRBD2	TRBV5-1	TRBJ2-7
TGTGCCAGCAGCCCCGGGGGGACCTACGAGCAGTACTTC	CASSPGGTYEQYF	.	TRBD2	TRBV7-9	TRBJ2-7
TGTGCCAGCGGGACCGCAGGGGGAGGGAATGAAAAACTGTTTTTT	CASGTAGGGNEKLFF	once	TRBD1	TRBV28	TRBJ1-4
TGTGCCAGCAGCGAGATACAGGGGGACCATCAGCCCCAGCATTTT	CASSEIQGDHQPQHF	.	TRBD1	TRBV7-8	TRBJ1-5
TGTGCCAGCAGCTCCCTTGGGGCCAACGTCCTGACTTTC	CASSSLGANVLTF	.	.	TRBV28	TRBJ2-6